What follows are 30 T cell receptor beta chains derived from one specimen sequenced in a study of T-cell reconstitution after alpha-beta-depleted transplantation in children. Unique molecular identifiers were incorporated when the TCRbeta library was constructed. TCRdb processed the PCR reads anew with MiXCR; each CDR3 protein has one entry. Of some 600,000 distinct CDR3 sequences in the sample, approximately 12% were seen once. The sequencing used PBMCs, mostly from graft donor cells, collected 360 days after TCRalphabeta/CD19-depleted stem cell transplant. These receptors originate from a male patient younger than 18 who had a stem cell transplant for acute myeloid leukemia, so the T cells may come from the graft donor.

This clonotype was found a few times. The rearrangement joins TRBV4-3 to TRBJ1-1, with 8 bases that match TRBD1. This CDR3 contains 12 residues. J gave up 10 bases and V 4 bases, and 5 bases lay outside the gene matches. The germline CDR1 and CDR2 sequences are LGHNA and YSLEER. CDR3 amino acids: CASSLTGGIAFF. CDR3 coding DNA: TGCGCCAGCAGCCTCACAGGGGGGATAGCTTTCTTT.

The CDR3 reads CASSFRGQSGYTF. The CDR3 nucleotides read TGTGCCAGCAGTTTTCGGGGTCAATCTGGCTACACCTTC. This chain joins TRBV28 and TRBJ1-2; D is uncertain. The CDR3 covers 13 residues. V dropped 3 bases and J dropped 7 bases, with 12 bases sitting between them. Germline V gene lookup returns CDR1 MDHEN and CDR2 SYDVKM.

The V call is TRBV29-1, the J call TRBJ1-2, with 10 nucleotides matching TRBD1. There are 13 residues in the CDR3. V lost 7 bases, J lost 6 bases, and 8 bases stayed unmatched. Germline V gives CDR1 SQVTM, CDR2 ANQGSEA. The CDR3: CSAPRQGANGYTF. DNA of the CDR3: TGCAGCGCCCCCCGACAGGGGGCGAATGGCTACACCTTC.

This chain joins TRBV20-1 and TRBJ2-3; unclear D gene. The CDR3 is made up of 15 amino acids. The V and J ends lost 3 bases and 0 bases respectively, with 13 bases between them. The germline V gene has CDR1 DFQATT and CDR2 SNEGSKA (reference sequence). The CDR3 protein is CSARTGFPSTDTQYF. For the CDR3, the DNA is TGCAGTGCTAGGACTGGCTTCCCTAGCACAGATACGCAGTATTTT.

The chain carries TRBV29-1 and TRBJ2-2; TRBD1 matches at 9 bases. CDR1 SQVTM and CDR2 ANQGSEA come from the germline V gene. Germline trimming cut 5 bases from V and 5 bases from J; bases unmatched to any gene: 6. The CDR3 totals 14 residues. CDR3 bases: TGCAGCGTTTACAGGGGGCTGGAGACCGGGGAGCTGTTTTTT. Protein: CSVYRGLETGELFF.

CDR3 loop: CASSSFLAGGFADTQYF. DNA for the CDR3: TGCGCCAGCAGCTCCTTTCTAGCGGGAGGGTTCGCAGATACGCAGTATTTT. The genes are TRBV4-3 and TRBJ2-3, with 12 bases identical to TRBD2. The CDR3 runs to 17 residues. The junction had 10 bases not matched to a gene; V was cut back by 5 bases and J by 4 bases. Germline V gives CDR1 LGHNA, CDR2 YSLEER.

The CDR3 DNA follows: TGCGCCAGCAGCCACCAGAGGGCGGGGGGCCACATCCCTTTCTACAATGAGCAGTTCTTC. This codes for CASSHQRAGGHIPFYNEQFF. This chain uses TRBV4-3 with TRBJ2-1; TRBD2 matches at 8 bases. The CDR3 length is 20 residues. CDR1 and CDR2 from the germline V gene are LGHNA and YSLEER. After removal of 3 bases from V and 3 bases from J, the junction contained 19 bases not matched to a gene.

This clonotype showed up many times. V is TRBV7-3 and J is TRBJ2-2; D is unresolved. The CDR3 sequence is 12 residues long. V lost 3 bases and J lost 7, with 6 bases in between. Germline lookup yields CDR1 SGHTA and CDR2 FQGTGA. CDR3 coding DNA: TGTGCCAGCAGCTTCCAGGTCGGGGAGCTGTTTTTT. Protein product: CASSFQVGELFF.

This clonotype was detected only a few times. The chain carries TRBV20-1 and TRBJ2-7; 7 bases agree with TRBD2. Germline V gives CDR1 DFQATT, CDR2 SNEGSKA (reference sequence). The J segment lost 6 bases and the V segment lost 4 bases, leaving 9 bases of the junction unmatched. CDR3 length: 13 residues. The CDR3 nucleotides are TGCAGTGCTACACGGGCGGGAGTTGGCGAGCAGTACTTC. Its protein product is CSATRAGVGEQYF.

This clonotype came up many times. This chain links TRBV27 with TRBJ2-7, with 9 bases aligning to TRBD2. Per germline, CDR1 MNHEY and CDR2 SMNVEV (reference sequence). CDR3 length: 16 residues. V gave up 5 bases and J gave up 7 bases; unmatched junction bases: 15. CDR3 in DNA: TGTGCCAGCAGTAACCCTGGGACTAGCACGGGGGTTGAGCAGTACTTC. Translation: CASSNPGTSTGVEQYF.

This clonotype was observed a few times. The chain recombines TRBV11-2 with TRBJ2-3, with D tentatively TRBD1 (6 bases). This CDR3 has 17 residues. V was pared by 2 bases and J by 1 base, with 16 bases between. Germline lookup yields CDR1 SGHAT and CDR2 FQNNGV. CDR3 loop: CASSLLRGRGGTDTQYF. CDR3 nucleotides: TGTGCCAGCAGCTTACTACGCGGCAGGGGAGGCACAGATACGCAGTATTTT.

The chain links TRBV20-1 to TRBJ2-3; D is possibly TRBD2 (6 bases). The CDR3 sequence is 14 residues long. The V end was cut by 5 bases, the J end by 6 bases, with 18 bases between. From germline, CDR1 is DFQATT and CDR2 SNEGSKA (reference sequence). For the CDR3, the DNA is TGCAGTGCTCGAACCCAACTAGCCCGGGATACGCAGTATTTT. Translation gives CSARTQLARDTQYF.

The rearrangement links TRBV12-3 or TRBV12-4 to TRBJ2-3; no firm D call. Trimming removed 2 bases at V and 10 bases at J, with 19 bases between. The CDR3 spans 15 residues. The CDR3, as DNA: TGTGCCAGCAGTTTAACCCTACACGCAGAGTATGCGCAGTATTTT. It is translated as CASSLTLHAEYAQYF.

This chain links TRBV10-3 with TRBJ2-7, with D uncertain. V lost 0 bases to trimming and J lost 2 bases, with 8 bases between them. Germline CDR1 reads ENHRY; CDR2 reads SYGVKD. The CDR3 is 14 residues long. The DNA of the CDR3 is TGTGCCATCAGTGAGTCAAATGAGCCCTACGAGCAGTACTTC. Protein sequence: CAISESNEPYEQYF.

This clonotype came up many times. The rearrangement links TRBV29-1 to TRBJ2-7, with 7 bases lining up with TRBD1. Germline-derived CDR1 and CDR2 are SQVTM and ANQGSEA. Losses at the gene ends were 7 bases for V and 2 bases for J; bases not matched to a gene: 5. This CDR3 is 12 amino acids long. The CDR3 DNA reads TGCAGCGCCGGGACAGTTCCCTACGAGCAGTACTTC. This gives the protein CSAGTVPYEQYF.

This clonotype was found many times. The chain couples TRBV14 to TRBJ2-7, with TRBD2 matching over 11 bases. The germline V gene has CDR1 SGHDN and CDR2 FVKESK. The CDR3 runs 18 residues. The V segment lost 1 base and the J segment 0 bases; nucleotides outside the gene matches: 8. CDR3 sequence: CASSQAGLAVARSYEQYF. In DNA form, the CDR3 reads TGTGCCAGCAGCCAAGCGGGACTAGCGGTAGCTCGCTCCTACGAGCAGTACTTC.

V is TRBV20-1 and J is TRBJ2-5; TRBD2 matches 9 bases. V was pared by 0 bases and J by 6 bases, with 8 bases of the junction left unmatched. The CDR3 extends over 15 amino acids. The germline CDR1 and CDR2 sequences are DFQATT and SNEGSKA (reference sequence). CDR3 nucleotide sequence: TGCAGTGCTAGAGATACCCCGGCTAGCGGGAAGACCCAGTACTTC. Its translation: CSARDTPASGKTQYF.

This clonotype was detected ten times or more. J is TRBJ2-5 and V is TRBV10-3; unclear D gene. The length of the CDR3 is 13 residues. Germline lookup yields CDR1 ENHRY and CDR2 SYGVKD. Trimming removed 8 bases at V and 7 bases at J, with 17 bases between. CDR3 in DNA: TGTGCCATCCACGACACCGCCCGAGGGACCCAGTACTTC. It codes for CAIHDTARGTQYF.

This clonotype was picked up many times. J is TRBJ2-1 and V is TRBV27; possible D gene TRBD2, 5 bases. Germline values: CDR1 MNHEY, CDR2 SMNVEV (reference sequence). The CDR3 extends over 16 amino acids. The V gene lost 4 bases and the J gene lost 0 bases, with 13 bases spanning the gap. The CDR3 bases are TGTGCCAGCAGTTCATGGACTGCGAGCTCCTACAATGAGCAGTTCTTC. Amino acids: CASSSWTASSYNEQFF.

A few counts support this clonotype. The V call is TRBV6-5, the J call TRBJ2-3; 11 nucleotides align to TRBD2. This CDR3 region has 17 residues. Germline assignment: CDR1 MNHEY and CDR2 SVGAGI. V lost 1 base and J lost 3; bases outside the gene matches: 6. The CDR3: CASSYFSGRAGTDTQYF. CDR3 in DNA: TGTGCCAGCAGTTACTTTAGCGGGAGGGCCGGGACAGATACGCAGTATTTT.

The CDR3 loop reads CSARARAYGYTF. The CDR3, as DNA: TGCAGTGCTAGGGCCAGGGCCTATGGCTACACCTTC. This rearrangement joins TRBV20-1 to TRBJ1-2; D is possibly TRBD1 (5 bases). The CDR3 length is 12 residues. V gave up 3 bases and J gave up 4 bases, with 9 bases separating them. The germline V gene has CDR1 DFQATT and CDR2 SNEGSKA (reference sequence).

This CDR3 reads CASSQGRVETQYF. The CDR3 DNA is TGTGCCAGCAGCCAAGGCAGGGTAGAGACCCAGTACTTC. The chain combines TRBV14 with TRBJ2-5; maybe TRBD1 (5 bases). Germline V gives CDR1 SGHDN, CDR2 FVKESK. Trimming left V 1 base short and J 4 bases short, with 7 bases between. This CDR3 is 13 amino acids long.

This clonotype was recorded a few times. The chain has TRBV4-3 and TRBJ2-7; D uncertain. Trimming cost V 0 bases and J 4 bases, with 10 bases left between them. From germline, CDR1 is LGHNA and CDR2 YSLEER. The CDR3 length is 14 residues. CDR3 sequence: CASSQDRTVYEQYF. For the CDR3, the DNA is TGCGCCAGCAGCCAAGATAGAACAGTTTACGAGCAGTACTTC.

The chain links TRBV29-1 to TRBJ2-3; possibly TRBD2 for D (6 bases). Germline V gene sequence: CDR1 SQVTM, CDR2 ANQGSEA. This CDR3 has 12 amino acids. Trimming left V 6 bases short and J 2 bases short, with 9 bases between. The CDR3 DNA reads TGCAGCGTGGGACTTCTCACAGATACGCAGTATTTT. Amino acid sequence: CSVGLLTDTQYF.

This rearrangement joins TRBV20-1 to TRBJ2-7; possibly TRBD2 for D (5 bases). Germline V gene lookup returns CDR1 DFQATT and CDR2 SNEGSKA (reference sequence). Trimming cost V 0 bases and J 4 bases, with 13 bases left between them. This CDR3 comprises 14 residues. The CDR3 nucleotides read TGCAGTGCTAGAGATGGGAGCCCGGCGTACGAGCAGTACTTC. Translation: CSARDGSPAYEQYF.

The CDR3 here is CASSFDTTYEQYF. The CDR3 coding sequence is TGTGCCAGCAGCTTCGACACTACCTACGAGCAGTACTTC. This chain joins TRBV28 and TRBJ2-7; D is unclear. The ends were cut back, 6 bases at V and 2 bases at J, with 11 bases in the middle. The V gene's germline CDR1 is MDHEN and CDR2 SYDVKM. The CDR3 extends over 13 amino acids.

As regards this clonotype: A read error may be the cause here, since a much bigger clone is one base away. V is TRBV6-2 or TRBV6-3 and J is TRBJ2-7; 8 bases line up with TRBD1. This CDR3 is built from 14 residues. The germline CDR1 and CDR2 sequences are MNHEY and SVGEGT. CDR3 nucleotides: TGTGCCAGCAGTTACGGGGACAGGAGCTACGAGCTGTACTTC. Protein: CASSYGDRSYELYF.

The CDR3 sequence is CSARYRGRETQYF. The CDR3 region has the DNA TGCAGTGCTAGATACAGGGGAAGGGAGACCCAGTACTTC. The V gene is TRBV20-1, the J gene TRBJ2-5, with 7 bases lining up with TRBD1. The CDR3 has 13 amino acids. The V gene's germline CDR1 is DFQATT and CDR2 SNEGSKA (reference sequence). The junction had 5 bases not matched to a gene; V was cut back by 2 bases and J by 5 bases.

This clonotype was recorded a few times. The rearrangement uses TRBV18 and TRBJ2-1; possible D gene TRBD1, 6 bases. The germline CDR1 and CDR2 sequences are KGHSH and LQKENI. The V gene lost 4 bases and the J gene lost 8 bases, with 21 bases spanning the gap. The length of the CDR3 is 16 residues. The CDR3 sequence is CASSLTRAGETDEQFF. CDR3 sequence (DNA): TGTGCCAGCTCACTTACCCGGGCAGGGGAGACGGATGAGCAGTTCTTC.

This clonotype was seen a handful of times. The chain has TRBV14 and TRBJ2-7, with TRBD2 as a possible D gene (6 bases). The germline V and J ends were trimmed by 3 bases and 0 bases, with 18 bases remaining between them. Germline V gene sequence: CDR1 SGHDN, CDR2 FVKESK. This CDR3 has 17 amino acids. Here the CDR3 DNA reads TGTGCCAGCAGCCATCGGGCCTGGCGGGGTATCTCCTACGAGCAGTACTTC. Translation gives CASSHRAWRGISYEQYF. The whole variable domain, remainder taken from reference TRBV14 and TRBJ2-7, is EAGVTQFPSHSVIEKGQTVTLRCDPISGHDNLYWYRRVMGKEIKFLLHFVKESKQDESGMPNNRFLAERTGGTYSTLKVQPAELEDSGVYFCASSHRAWRGISYEQYFGPGTRLTVT.